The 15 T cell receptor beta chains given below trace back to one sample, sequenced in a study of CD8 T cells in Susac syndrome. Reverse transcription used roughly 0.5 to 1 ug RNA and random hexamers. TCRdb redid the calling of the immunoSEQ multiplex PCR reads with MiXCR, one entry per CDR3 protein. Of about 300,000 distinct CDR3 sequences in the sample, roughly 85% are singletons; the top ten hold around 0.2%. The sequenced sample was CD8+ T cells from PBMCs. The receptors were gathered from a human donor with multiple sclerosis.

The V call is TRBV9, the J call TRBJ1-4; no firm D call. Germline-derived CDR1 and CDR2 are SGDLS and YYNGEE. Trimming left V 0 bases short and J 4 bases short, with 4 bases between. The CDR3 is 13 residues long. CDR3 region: CASSVDGNEKLFF. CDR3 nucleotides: TGTGCCAGCAGCGTAGATGGTAATGAAAAACTGTTTTTT.

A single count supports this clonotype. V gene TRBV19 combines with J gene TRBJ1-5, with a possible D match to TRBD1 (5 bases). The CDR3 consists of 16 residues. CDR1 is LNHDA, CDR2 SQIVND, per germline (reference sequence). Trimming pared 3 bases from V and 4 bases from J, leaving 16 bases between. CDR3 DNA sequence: TGTGCCAGTAGTATTATGACGGGGGGTTCAAATCAGCCCCAGCATTTT. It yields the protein CASSIMTGGSNQPQHF.

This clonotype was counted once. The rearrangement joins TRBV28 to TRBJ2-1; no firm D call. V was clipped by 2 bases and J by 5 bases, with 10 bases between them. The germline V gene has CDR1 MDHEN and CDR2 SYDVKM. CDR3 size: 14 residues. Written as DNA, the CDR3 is TGTGCCAGCAGTTTAGGAGTTTATCACAATGAGCAGTTCTTC. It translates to CASSLGVYHNEQFF.

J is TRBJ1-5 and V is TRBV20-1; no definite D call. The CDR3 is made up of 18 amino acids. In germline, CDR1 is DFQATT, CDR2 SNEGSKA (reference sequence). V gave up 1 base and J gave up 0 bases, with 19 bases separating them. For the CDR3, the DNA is TGCAGTGCTAGAGTTGAGGGAGGAGGACCCTATAGCAATCAGCCCCAGCATTTT. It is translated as CSARVEGGGPYSNQPQHF.

CDR3 protein: CACDSPPGANVLTF. DNA for the CDR3: TGTGCCTGCGACAGCCCCCCTGGGGCCAACGTCCTGACTTTC. The chain joins TRBV30 to TRBJ2-6; D may be TRBD1 (5 bases). The V end was cut by 6 bases, the J end by 2 bases, with 11 bases between. Germline lookup yields CDR1 GTSNPN and CDR2 SVGIG (reference sequence). This CDR3 region has 14 residues. The whole variable domain, remainder taken from reference TRBV30 and TRBJ2-6, is SQTIHQWPATLVQPVGSPLSLECTVEGTSNPNLYWYRQAAGRGLQLLFYSVGIGQISSEVPQNLSASRPQDRQFILSSKKLLLSDSGFYLCACDSPPGANVLTFGAGSRLTVL.

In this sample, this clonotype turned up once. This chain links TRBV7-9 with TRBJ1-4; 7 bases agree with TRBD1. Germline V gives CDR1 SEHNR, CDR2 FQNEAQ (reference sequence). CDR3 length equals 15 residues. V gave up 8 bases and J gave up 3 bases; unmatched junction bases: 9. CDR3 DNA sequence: TGTGCCAGCCGCGGGGACAGCCGACCTAATGAAAAACTGTTTTTT. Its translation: CASRGDSRPNEKLFF.

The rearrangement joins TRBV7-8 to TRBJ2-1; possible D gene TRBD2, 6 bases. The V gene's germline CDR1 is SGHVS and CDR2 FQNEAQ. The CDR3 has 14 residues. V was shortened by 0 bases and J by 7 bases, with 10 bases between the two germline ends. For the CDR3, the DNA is TGTGCCAGCAGCTTAGCCCCCCGGGGGAATGAGCAGTTCTTC. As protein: CASSLAPRGNEQFF. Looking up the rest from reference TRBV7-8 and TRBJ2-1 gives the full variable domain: GAGVSQSPRYKVAKRGQDVALRCDPISGHVSLFWYQQALGQGPEFLTYFQNEAQLDKSGLPSDRFFAERPEGSVSTLKIQRTQQEDSAVYLCASSLAPRGNEQFFGPGTRLTVL.

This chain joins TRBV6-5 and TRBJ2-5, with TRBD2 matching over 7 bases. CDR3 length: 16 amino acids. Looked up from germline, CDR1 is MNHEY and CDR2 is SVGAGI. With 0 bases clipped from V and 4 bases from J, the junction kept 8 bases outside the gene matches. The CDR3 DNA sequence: TGTGCCAGCAGTTACTCGATCTCGCGGGAGCTAGAGACCCAGTACTTC. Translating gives CASSYSISRELETQYF.

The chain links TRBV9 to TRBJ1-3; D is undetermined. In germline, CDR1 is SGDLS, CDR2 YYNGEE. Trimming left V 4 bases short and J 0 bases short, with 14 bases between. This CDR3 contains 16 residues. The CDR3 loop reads CASSPSGGNSGNTIYF. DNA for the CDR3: TGTGCCAGCAGCCCGAGTGGAGGTAACTCTGGAAACACCATATATTTT.

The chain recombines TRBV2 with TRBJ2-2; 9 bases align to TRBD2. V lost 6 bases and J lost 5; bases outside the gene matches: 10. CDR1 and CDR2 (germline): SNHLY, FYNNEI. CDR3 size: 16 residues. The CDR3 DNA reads TGTGCCAGCAGCCCCAGTAGCGGGAGTAGTACCGGGGAGCTGTTTTTT. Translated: CASSPSSGSSTGELFF.

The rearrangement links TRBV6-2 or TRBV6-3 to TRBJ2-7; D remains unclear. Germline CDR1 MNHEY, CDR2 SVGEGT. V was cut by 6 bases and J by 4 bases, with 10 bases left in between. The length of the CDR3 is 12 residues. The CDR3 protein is CASSPLRYEQYF. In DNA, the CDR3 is TGTGCCAGCAGCCCCCTGAGATACGAGCAGTACTTC.

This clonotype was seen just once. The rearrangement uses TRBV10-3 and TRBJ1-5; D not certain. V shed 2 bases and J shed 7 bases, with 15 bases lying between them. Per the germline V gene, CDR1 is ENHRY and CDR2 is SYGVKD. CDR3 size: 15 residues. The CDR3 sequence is CAISETTSTGQPQHF. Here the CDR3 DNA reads TGTGCCATCAGTGAGACGACTTCGACCGGGCAGCCCCAGCATTTT.

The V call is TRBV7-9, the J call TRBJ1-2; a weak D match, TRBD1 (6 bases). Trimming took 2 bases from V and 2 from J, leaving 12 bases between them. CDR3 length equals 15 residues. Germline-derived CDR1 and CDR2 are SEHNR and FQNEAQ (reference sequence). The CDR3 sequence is CASSLTGYDNYGYTF. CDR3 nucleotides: TGTGCCAGCAGCTTAACAGGGTATGACAACTATGGCTACACCTTC.

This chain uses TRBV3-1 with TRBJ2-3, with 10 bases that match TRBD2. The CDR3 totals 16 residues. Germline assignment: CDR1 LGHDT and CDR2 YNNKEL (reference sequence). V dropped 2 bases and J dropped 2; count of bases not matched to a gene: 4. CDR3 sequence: CASSQPLAGFTDTQYF. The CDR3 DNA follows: TGTGCCAGCAGCCAACCACTAGCGGGGTTCACAGATACGCAGTATTTT.

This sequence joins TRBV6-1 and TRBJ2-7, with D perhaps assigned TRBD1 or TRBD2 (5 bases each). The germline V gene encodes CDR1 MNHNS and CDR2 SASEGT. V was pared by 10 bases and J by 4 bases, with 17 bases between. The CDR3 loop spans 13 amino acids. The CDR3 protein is CATHRDLEYEQYF. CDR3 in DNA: TGTGCCACCCACCGGGACCTGGAGTACGAGCAGTACTTC.